This entry is about one T cell receptor (beta chain). CDR1 and CDR2 from the germline V gene are KGHSH and LQKENI. Trimming shortened V by 2 bases and J by 0 bases, and 10 bases separated the two germline ends. The CDR3 is 15 amino acids. Per the original data handling: Estimation of nucleated cell counts relied on the amplification of reference gene primers. The assay was immunoSEQ multiplex PCR, and TCRdb's table has in-frame clones only and misses some. V, J and clone size were drawn from that table, and D and trimming were deduced from the DNA. Among about 91,000 clones listed, around 82% were seen once. The source of the sample is a study of blood T cell repertoires in COVID-19. Overall study: Whether acute or convalescent, the COVID-19 samples came from the United States, Italy and Spain. The cDNA or gDNA used as material had been derived from T cells, B-cell-depleted T cells, or PBMCs.

Sequenced: peripheral blood. The chain uses TRBV18 and TRBJ1-1; D remains unclear. This clonotype was obtained from a man over 45 with active or convalescent COVID-19. CDR3 residues: CASSPSQEMNTEAFF. The CDR3 DNA follows: TGTGCCAGCTCACCAAGTCAGGAAATGAACACTGAAGCTTTCTTT.